These T cell receptor beta chains were read from a single sample in a study of blood T cells in healthy people across ages. MiXCR, applied by TCRdb to the 5' RACE reads, yields one record per CDR3 protein. This repertoire shows just over 800,000 distinct CDR3 sequences, approximately 65% found once; its top ten account for 25% to 30%. Sequencing was carried out using blood. The receptors stem from a man younger than 40 in good health. Each CDR3 is given with its conserved first and last residue. The D gene is left open where the match is weak. Size values are once, few and many counts, or a class for expanded clones, and some rows have none.

v_gene	j_gene	d_gene	abundance	CDR3nt	CDR3aa
TRBV6-5	TRBJ2-5	NA	few	TGTGCCAGCAGTTCAACAGGGAGGGGCGAGACCCAGTACTTC	CASSSTGRGETQYF
TRBV7-9	TRBJ2-6	NA	NA	TGTGCCAGCAGCTTCATCCGGACTGGGGCCAACGTCCTGACTTTC	CASSFIRTGANVLTF
TRBV6-5	TRBJ2-3	TRBD2	NA	TGTGCCAGCAGGGCGGGGGTGGGGATGTTCGCAGATACGCAGTATTTT	CASRAGVGMFADTQYF
TRBV7-3	TRBJ1-4	NA	NA	TGTGCCAGCAGCTTAAAAGACGGGGACGGACGGTCTAATGAAAAACTGTTTTTT	CASSLKDGDGRSNEKLFF
TRBV12-3/TRBV12-4	TRBJ2-1	NA	NA	TGTGCCAGCAGTTTAGAGGGGGGGGTTAATGAGCAGTTCTTC	CASSLEGGVNEQFF
TRBV13	TRBJ2-5	TRBD1	once	TGTGCCAGCAGCGCCTCAGGGGGAAGCAATGAGCGGTACTTC	CASSASGGSNERYF
TRBV6-1	TRBJ1-1	TRBD1	NA	TGTGCCAGCAGTAAAGGACAGGGCTCTGAAGCTTTCTTT	CASSKGQGSEAFF
TRBV7-2	TRBJ2-3	NA	NA	TGTGCCAGCCGGGTAGCAGGCACAGATACGCAGTATTTT	CASRVAGTDTQYF
TRBV20-1	TRBJ2-6	NA	NA	TGCAGTGCTAGAGATCAAAACAGGGCTGGGGCCAACGTCCTGACTTTC	CSARDQNRAGANVLTF
TRBV20-1	TRBJ2-5	TRBD2	NA	TGCAGTGCCCCCGGACTAGCGGGGGTGCAGGAGACCCAGTACTTC	CSAPGLAGVQETQYF
TRBV28	TRBJ1-2	TRBD1	NA	TGTGCCAGCAGTCCCCCGGGACAGGGCCATGGCTACACCTTC	CASSPPGQGHGYTF
TRBV7-3	TRBJ2-4	TRBD2	NA	TGTGCCAGCAGCTTAAATCCCGGGACTAGCGGGGGGGCCTCGGACATTCAGTACTTC	CASSLNPGTSGGASDIQYF
TRBV29-1	TRBJ2-3	NA	few	TGCAGCGTTGGGGCCCATACGCAGTATTTT	CSVGAHTQYF
TRBV7-9	TRBJ2-3	NA	few	TGTGCCAGCAGCTTGGCCCCAGGAGGGGAGACAGATACGCAGTATTTT	CASSLAPGGETDTQYF
TRBV5-1	TRBJ2-1	NA	NA	TGCGCCAGCAGCTTGGCCTCGGATTACAATGAGCGGTTCTTC	CASSLASDYNERFF
TRBV7-9	TRBJ1-2	NA	NA	TGTGCCAGCAGCAACAGGTTCTATGGCTACACCTTC	CASSNRFYGYTF
TRBV6-5	TRBJ2-7	TRBD1	few	TGTGCCAGCAGTTCCGGGACAGGGGTAATCGAGCAGTACTTC	CASSSGTGVIEQYF
TRBV6-2/TRBV6-3	TRBJ2-3	NA	NA	TGTGCCAGCAGTGCTGTGGGCGCTGAGGCAGATACGCAGTATTTT	CASSAVGAEADTQYF
TRBV7-2	TRBJ2-3	TRBD2	NA	TGTGCCAGCAGCCCCCTAGCGGGGGGTACTAGCACAGATACGCAGTATTTT	CASSPLAGGTSTDTQYF
TRBV12-3/TRBV12-4	TRBJ2-3	NA	NA	TGTGCCAGCAGCAACCCGTTGGGGGCCCATGGAGATACGCAGTATTTT	CASSNPLGAHGDTQYF
TRBV28	TRBJ1-2	TRBD1	NA	TGTGCCAGCAGTTCCTTAATTCCCGGGACAGGGGGCGCGGGGGGCTATGGCTACACCTTC	CASSSLIPGTGGAGGYGYTF
TRBV7-9	TRBJ2-3	TRBD2	NA	TGTGCCAGCACCCAGAGCGGGGCTTACACAGATACGCAGTATTTT	CASTQSGAYTDTQYF
TRBV5-1	TRBJ2-2	NA	NA	TGCGCCAGCAGCTTGTGGCTCCAGAACACCGGGGAGCTGTTTTTT	CASSLWLQNTGELFF
TRBV7-2	TRBJ1-5	NA	NA	TGTGCCAGCAGCTTCGGGGCGGGGAGCAATCAGCCCCAGCATTTT	CASSFGAGSNQPQHF
TRBV15	TRBJ2-5	NA	NA	TGTGCCACCAGCACGGAGGTGTCGGGGCTTCGAGAGACCCAGTACTTC	CATSTEVSGLRETQYF
TRBV7-2	TRBJ2-5	NA	NA	TGTGCCAGCAGCTTACCAGCTCAAGAGACCCAGTACTTC	CASSLPAQETQYF
TRBV20-1	TRBJ2-1	TRBD2	NA	TGCAGTGCTAGAGCCCTTGGCGGGGGGGCCTACAATGAGCAGTTCTTC	CSARALGGGAYNEQFF
TRBV6-5	TRBJ2-7	NA	NA	TGTGCCAGCAGTTACCTCGACGAGCAGTACTTC	CASSYLDEQYF
TRBV9	TRBJ2-1	NA	NA	TGTGCCAGCAGCGTAGCTCATCACTTAGATGAGCAGTTCTTC	CASSVAHHLDEQFF
TRBV6-5	TRBJ2-7	NA	few	TGTGCCAGCAGTTATCGCGCTGCCCCCAACGAGCAGTACTTC	CASSYRAAPNEQYF
TRBV9	TRBJ1-6	NA	NA	TGTGCCAGCAGCGGAGCGGGGGAAGGCTCCTATAATTCACCCCTCCACTTT	CASSGAGEGSYNSPLHF
TRBV9	TRBJ2-6	TRBD2	NA	TGTGCCAGCAGCGTAGCGGGGGGGGTTGGGGCCAACGTCCTGACTTTC	CASSVAGGVGANVLTF
TRBV3-1	TRBJ1-6	NA	NA	TGTGCCAGCAGCCACGAGGGCCAGGGTAGGTTCAGGAATTCACCCCTCCACTTT	CASSHEGQGRFRNSPLHF
TRBV20-1	TRBJ2-5	TRBD2	NA	TGCAGTGGCGTACCGACTAGCTTTGAGACCCAGTACTTC	CSGVPTSFETQYF
TRBV6-5	TRBJ2-7	NA	NA	TGTGCCAGCAGTTACTCGATCATCGGGGGCTCCTACGAGCAGTACTTC	CASSYSIIGGSYEQYF
TRBV6-2/TRBV6-3	TRBJ2-1	TRBD2	NA	TGTGCCAGCAGTTACTCGGGACGGCTAGCGGGGGGGAATGAGCAGTTCTTC	CASSYSGRLAGGNEQFF
TRBV20-1	TRBJ1-5	NA	NA	TGCAGTGCTAGCGTGGAGTCAGGTCAGCCCCAGCATTTT	CSASVESGQPQHF
TRBV20-1	TRBJ2-1	NA	many	TGCAGTGCTACGGGGGGGGGACAGGAAAGATCTGAGCAGTTCTTC	CSATGGGQERSEQFF
TRBV7-2	TRBJ2-6	NA	NA	TGTGCCAGCAGCTTATTGGGGGGACTTGCCTCCTGGGCCAACGTCCTGACTTTC	CASSLLGGLASWANVLTF
TRBV6-5	TRBJ2-7	TRBD2	few	TGTGCCAGCAGTTATGGGACTAGCGGGAGCTACGAGCAGTACTTC	CASSYGTSGSYEQYF
TRBV29-1	TRBJ2-1	NA	NA	TGCAGCGTTACGTACGTCGGGTACAATGAGCAGTTCTTC	CSVTYVGYNEQFF
TRBV15	TRBJ1-5	NA	few	TGTGCCACCAGCAGAGATACGGGGGTTACTCAGCCCCAGCATTTT	CATSRDTGVTQPQHF
TRBV25-1	TRBJ1-4	NA	few	TGTGCCAGCACCCAGGGGTCCGCGGGGGATGGTGAAAAACTGTTTTTT	CASTQGSAGDGEKLFF
TRBV16	TRBJ1-2	NA	NA	TGTGCCAGCAGCCAAGTTCAACTGAACTATGGCTACACCTTC	CASSQVQLNYGYTF
TRBV10-3	TRBJ1-2	TRBD1	few	TGTGCCATCAGGCCACCCGGGACAGATTCCAACTATGGCTACACCTTC	CAIRPPGTDSNYGYTF
TRBV20-1	TRBJ2-2	TRBD2	once	TGCAGTGCTACCCTAGCGGGGGTTACCGGGGAGCTGTTTTTT	CSATLAGVTGELFF
TRBV5-1	TRBJ2-3	NA	once	TGCGCCAGTTATAAAGAACCCTTCGAGGTAGATACGCAGTATTTT	CASYKEPFEVDTQYF
TRBV7-2	TRBJ2-7	NA	NA	TGTGCCAGCAGCTCTAGAGGGCTGGGGGCCTACGAGCAGTACTTC	CASSSRGLGAYEQYF
TRBV4-3	TRBJ2-1	TRBD1	NA	TGCGCCAGCAGCCGGACCCAAACGAGAGGGGGCGACAATGAGCAGTTCTTC	CASSRTQTRGGDNEQFF